These 16 T cell receptor beta chains were all obtained from the same sample, sequenced in a study of T cell changes during pregnancy in multiple sclerosis. Clones were read by immunoSEQ multiplex PCR, and TCRdb kept only the in-frame ones, dropping some. The sample includes tens of thousands of clones, around 90% of them seen just once. The sequencing used peripheral blood, collected after pregnancy. These receptors originate from a female donor in good health, enrolled as a control in a pregnancy study.

The gene calls are TRBV4-2 and TRBJ2-5; TRBD2 agrees at 7 bases. The germline V gene encodes CDR1 LGHNA and CDR2 YNFKEQ. V lost 0 bases and J lost 2; bases outside the gene matches: 9. The CDR3 covers 17 residues. CDR3 DNA: TGTGCCAGCAGCCAAGAGGAGGCGGGAGCCCCTCAAGAGACCCAGTACTTC. It encodes CASSQEEAGAPQETQYF.

The V and J genes are TRBV10-3 and TRBJ2-2; TRBD2 matches 9 bases. The CDR3 runs to 16 residues. Per the germline V gene, CDR1 is ENHRY and CDR2 is SYGVKD. CDR3 DNA sequence: TGTGCGACGGGACTTAGCGGGAGCGCCCCTTTGGGGGAGCTGTTTTTT. Translation: CATGLSGSAPLGELFF.

Only a few counts were recorded for this clone. The V and J genes are TRBV6-5 and TRBJ1-5; TRBD1 agrees at 8 bases. CDR1 and CDR2 from the germline V gene are MNHEY and SVGAGI. The CDR3 has 13 residues. The V gene end was trimmed by 6 bases and the J gene end by 7 bases; junction bases not matched to a gene: 5. The CDR3 coding sequence is TGTGCCAGCAGCAGGGGGCTTCGCCAGCCCCAGCATTTT. Encoded protein: CASSRGLRQPQHF.

The chain has TRBV15 and TRBJ2-3; perhaps TRBD2 as D (5 bases). Germline-derived CDR1 and CDR2 are LNHNV and YYDKDF (reference sequence). Trimming took off 5 bases at V and 12 bases at J, with 12 bases between the two ends. The CDR3 runs 11 residues. Written as DNA, the CDR3 is TGTGCCACCAGCCCCGGGATTGTACAGTATTTT. Its protein product is CATSPGIVQYF.

The chain carries TRBV5-3 and TRBJ2-7; 7 nucleotides align to TRBD2. TRBV5-3 is an open reading frame, and its role is uncertain. V was clipped by 4 bases and J by 5 bases; unmatched bases: 15. The CDR3 sequence is 16 residues long. This chain's CDR3 is CARSPNAPAGDHEQYF. The DNA of the CDR3 is TGTGCCAGAAGCCCGAATGCGCCGGCGGGGGACCACGAGCAGTACTTC.

This clone was detected once. The gene calls are TRBV30 and TRBJ1-1; TRBD1 matches 7 bases. J lost 4 bases, V lost 0 bases, and 8 bases had no gene match. This CDR3 comprises 15 residues. Looked up from germline, CDR1 is GTSNPN and CDR2 is SVGIG (reference sequence). The DNA for the CDR3 is TGTGCCTGGAGTGTACTAGACAGGGCGGCCACTGAAGCTTTCTTT. Translating gives CAWSVLDRAATEAFF. The variable domain in full, completed from reference TRBV30 and TRBJ1-1, reads SQTIHQWPATLVQPVGSPLSLECTVEGTSNPNLYWYRQAAGRGLQLLFYSVGIGQISSEVPQNLSASRPQDRQFILSSKKLLLSDSGFYLCAWSVLDRAATEAFFGQGTRLTVV.

The V and J genes are TRBV9 and TRBJ2-7; D not resolved. Trimming pared 0 bases from V and 4 bases from J, leaving 14 bases between. Germline V gives CDR1 SGDLS, CDR2 YYNGEE. This CDR3 has 15 residues. CDR3 sequence (DNA): TGTGCCAGCAGCGTAGCTACTACGGCGGCTTACGAGCAGTACTTC. This sequence encodes CASSVATTAAYEQYF.

V gene TRBV18 combines with J gene TRBJ1-2; D is uncertain. Trimming left V 0 bases short and J 7 bases short, with 15 bases between. The germline CDR1 and CDR2 sequences are KGHSH and LQKENI. The CDR3 is 15 residues long. CDR3 in amino acids: CASSPPGEGRGGYTF. The CDR3 DNA reads as TGTGCCAGCTCACCACCTGGCGAGGGTCGAGGTGGCTACACCTTC. Using reference TRBV18 and TRBJ1-2 for the parts outside the CDR3, the full variable domain is NAGVMQNPRHLVRRRGQEARLRCSPMKGHSHVYWYRQLPEEGLKFMVYLQKENIIDESGMPKERFSAEFPKEGPSILRIQQVVRGDSAAYFCASSPPGEGRGGYTFGSGTRLTVV.

In DNA, the CDR3 is TGTGCCAGCAGCCTCACAGGGGGCAGGGGAGAGACCCAGTACTTC. This sequence encodes CASSLTGGRGETQYF. This rearrangement joins TRBV14 to TRBJ2-5; 9 bases map to TRBD1. Germline CDR1 reads SGHDN; CDR2 reads FVKESK. J was trimmed by 4 bases and V by 4 bases; bases with no gene match: 7. The CDR3 has 15 residues.

This chain uses TRBV6-1 with TRBJ1-6; D gene uncertain. Germline lookup yields CDR1 MNHNS and CDR2 SASEGT. V was shortened by 0 bases and J by 0 bases, with 9 bases between the two germline ends. CDR3 length: 17 amino acids. The CDR3: CASSEAPYSSYNSPLHF. CDR3 sequence (DNA): TGTGCCAGCAGTGAAGCGCCCTACAGCTCCTATAATTCACCCCTCCACTTT.

This clone was found once. This chain uses TRBV6-6 with TRBJ1-1, with 12 bases aligning to TRBD1. The V gene's germline CDR1 is MNHNY and CDR2 SVGAGI (reference sequence). V lost 5 bases, J lost 2 bases, and 3 bases stayed unmatched. The CDR3 is 15 amino acids. CDR3 coding DNA: TGTGCCAGCAGTGGGACAGGGGGCGATAACACTGAAGCTTTCTTT. As protein: CASSGTGGDNTEAFF.

In this sample, this clone turned up once. The V gene is TRBV4-1, the J gene TRBJ2-1; possible D gene TRBD2, 5 bases. The V gene lost 0 bases and the J gene lost 3 bases, with 15 bases spanning the gap. Germline V CDR1 and CDR2: MGHRA, YSYEKL. This CDR3 is 17 amino acids long. CDR3 loop: CASSQDPLQRSYNEQFF. The CDR3 DNA is TGCGCCAGCAGCCAAGATCCTCTCCAGCGGAGCTACAATGAGCAGTTCTTC.

The chain combines TRBV5-1 with TRBJ2-3, with D uncertain. The CDR3 runs 12 residues. V was cut by 2 bases and J by 5 bases, with 6 bases left in between. Germline-derived CDR1 and CDR2 are SGHRS and YFSETQ. The CDR3 coding sequence is TGCGCCAGCAGCTTATATTTAGATACGCAGTATTTT. It specifies CASSLYLDTQYF.

This clone was observed a few times. V gene TRBV4-1 combines with J gene TRBJ1-6, with TRBD1 identical over 8 bases. The CDR3 has 18 amino acids. The germline V gene has CDR1 MGHRA and CDR2 YSYEKL. J lost 0 bases, V lost 2 bases, and 6 bases had no gene match. Here the CDR3 reads CASSQPRQGSSYNSPLHF. CDR3 bases: TGCGCCAGCAGCCAACCCAGACAGGGGAGCTCCTATAATTCACCCCTCCACTTT.

The chain couples TRBV6-4 to TRBJ1-1; 11 bases agree with TRBD1. The CDR3 extends over 15 amino acids. Germline assignment: CDR1 MRHNA and CDR2 SNTAGT. Trimming cost V 6 bases and J 4 bases; bases outside gene matches: 7. The CDR3, as DNA: TGTGCCAGCAGACTAGCCGGGACAGGGGGCACTGAAGCTTTCTTT. Protein sequence: CASRLAGTGGTEAFF.

The V gene is TRBV10-1, the J gene TRBJ2-1; the match to TRBD2 covers 8 bases. Germline CDR1 is WNHNN and CDR2 is SYGVQD (reference sequence). This CDR3 spans 14 amino acids. Germline trimming cut 6 bases from V and 7 bases from J; bases unmatched to any gene: 8. The CDR3 DNA is TGCGCCAGCAGCAGCGGGAGAGAGTTAAATGAGCAGTTCTTC. Its translation is CASSSGRELNEQFF.